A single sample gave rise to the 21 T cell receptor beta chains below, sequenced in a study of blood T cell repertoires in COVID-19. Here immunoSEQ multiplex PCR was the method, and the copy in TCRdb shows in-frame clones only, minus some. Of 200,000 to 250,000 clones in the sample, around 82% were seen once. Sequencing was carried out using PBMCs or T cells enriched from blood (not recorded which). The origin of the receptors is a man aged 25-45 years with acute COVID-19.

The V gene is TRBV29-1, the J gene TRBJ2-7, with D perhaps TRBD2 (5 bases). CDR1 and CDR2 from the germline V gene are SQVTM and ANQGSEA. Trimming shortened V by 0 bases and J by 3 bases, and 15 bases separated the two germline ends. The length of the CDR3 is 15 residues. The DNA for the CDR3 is TGCAGCGTTGAAGAATCAGAGGGCGGAGTCTACGAGCAGTACTTC. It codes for CSVEESEGGVYEQYF.

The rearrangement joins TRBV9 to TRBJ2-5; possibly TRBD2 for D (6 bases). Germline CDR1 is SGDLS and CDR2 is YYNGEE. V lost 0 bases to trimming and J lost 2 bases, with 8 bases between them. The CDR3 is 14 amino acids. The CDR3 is CASSVGGGQETQYF. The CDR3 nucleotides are TGTGCCAGCAGCGTAGGTGGGGGGCAAGAGACCCAGTACTTC.

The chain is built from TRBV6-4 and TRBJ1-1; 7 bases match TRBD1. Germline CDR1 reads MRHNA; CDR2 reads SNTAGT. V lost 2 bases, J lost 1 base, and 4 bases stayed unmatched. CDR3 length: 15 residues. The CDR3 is CASSDRRGQNTEAFF. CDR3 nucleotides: TGTGCCAGCAGTGACCGGAGGGGGCAGAACACTGAAGCTTTCTTT.

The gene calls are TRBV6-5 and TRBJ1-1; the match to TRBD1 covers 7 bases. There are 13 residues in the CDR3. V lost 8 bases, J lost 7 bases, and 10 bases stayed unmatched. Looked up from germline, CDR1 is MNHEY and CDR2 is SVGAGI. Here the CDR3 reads CASGLNRGVEAFF. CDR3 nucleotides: TGTGCCAGCGGTTTAAACAGGGGTGTTGAAGCTTTCTTT.

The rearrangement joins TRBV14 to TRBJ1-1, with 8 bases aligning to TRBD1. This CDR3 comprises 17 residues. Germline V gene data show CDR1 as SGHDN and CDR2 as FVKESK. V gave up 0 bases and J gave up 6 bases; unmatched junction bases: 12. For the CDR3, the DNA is TGTGCCAGCAGCCAAGATTCCCCGCAGGGGGCGGATCCTGAAGCTTTCTTT. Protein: CASSQDSPQGADPEAFF.

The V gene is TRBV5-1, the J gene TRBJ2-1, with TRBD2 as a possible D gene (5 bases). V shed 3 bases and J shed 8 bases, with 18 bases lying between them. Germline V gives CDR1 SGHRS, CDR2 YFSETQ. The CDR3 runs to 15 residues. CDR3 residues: CASSSQRAHGDEQFF. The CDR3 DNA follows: TGCGCCAGCAGCTCCCAGAGGGCCCACGGCGATGAGCAGTTCTTC.

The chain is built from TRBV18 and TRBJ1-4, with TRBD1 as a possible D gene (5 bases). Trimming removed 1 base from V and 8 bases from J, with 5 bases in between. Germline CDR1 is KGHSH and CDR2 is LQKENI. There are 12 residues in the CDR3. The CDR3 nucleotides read TGTGCCAGCTCACCACAGGGGGAAAAACTGTTTTTT. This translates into CASSPQGEKLFF.

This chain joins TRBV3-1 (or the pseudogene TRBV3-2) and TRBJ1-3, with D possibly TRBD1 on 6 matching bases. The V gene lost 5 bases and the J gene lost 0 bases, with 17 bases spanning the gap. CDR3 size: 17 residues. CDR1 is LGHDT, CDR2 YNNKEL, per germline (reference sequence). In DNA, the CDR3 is TGTGCCAGCAGCTCCTCCGACAGGCCCATCTCTGGAAACACCATATATTTT. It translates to CASSSSDRPISGNTIYF.

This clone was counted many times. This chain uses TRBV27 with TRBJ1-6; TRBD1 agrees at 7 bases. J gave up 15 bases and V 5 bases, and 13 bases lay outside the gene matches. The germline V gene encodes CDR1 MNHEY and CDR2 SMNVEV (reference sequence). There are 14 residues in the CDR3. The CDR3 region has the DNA TGTGCCAGCAGTCCGCGGACAGGCACCGTGGGCCTCCACTTT. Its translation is CASSPRTGTVGLHF.

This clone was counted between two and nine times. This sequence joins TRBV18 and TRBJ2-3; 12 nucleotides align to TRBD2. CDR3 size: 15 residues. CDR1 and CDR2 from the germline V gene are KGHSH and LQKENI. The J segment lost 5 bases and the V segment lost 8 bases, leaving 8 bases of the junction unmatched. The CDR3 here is CASTTSGGLLDTQYF. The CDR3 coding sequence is TGTGCCAGCACGACTAGCGGGGGCCTTCTAGATACGCAGTATTTT.

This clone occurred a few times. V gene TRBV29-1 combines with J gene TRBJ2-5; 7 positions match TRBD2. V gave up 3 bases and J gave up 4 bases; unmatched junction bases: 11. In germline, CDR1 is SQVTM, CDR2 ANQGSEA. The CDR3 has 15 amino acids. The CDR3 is CSVDRRGLFGETQYF. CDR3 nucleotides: TGCAGCGTTGATCGGCGGGGGTTATTTGGAGAGACCCAGTACTTC. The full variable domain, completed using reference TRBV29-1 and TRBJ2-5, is SAVISQKPSRDICQRGTSLTIQCQVDSQVTMMFWYRQQPGQSLTLIATANQGSEATYESGFVIDKFPISRPNLTFSTLTVSNMSPEDSSIYLCSVDRRGLFGETQYFGPGTRLLVL.

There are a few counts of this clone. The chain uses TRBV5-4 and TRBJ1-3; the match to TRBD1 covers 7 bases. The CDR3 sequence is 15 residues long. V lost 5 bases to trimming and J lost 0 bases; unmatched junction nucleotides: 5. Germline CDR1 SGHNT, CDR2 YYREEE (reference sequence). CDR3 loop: CASSKTGDSGNTIYF. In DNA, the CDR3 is TGTGCCAGCAGTAAAACAGGGGACTCTGGAAACACCATATATTTT.

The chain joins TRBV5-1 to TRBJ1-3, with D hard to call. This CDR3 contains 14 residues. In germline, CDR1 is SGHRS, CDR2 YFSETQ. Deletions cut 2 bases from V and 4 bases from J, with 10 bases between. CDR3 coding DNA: TGCGCCAGCAGCTTATCCGGGTTCGGAAACACCATATATTTT. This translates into CASSLSGFGNTIYF.

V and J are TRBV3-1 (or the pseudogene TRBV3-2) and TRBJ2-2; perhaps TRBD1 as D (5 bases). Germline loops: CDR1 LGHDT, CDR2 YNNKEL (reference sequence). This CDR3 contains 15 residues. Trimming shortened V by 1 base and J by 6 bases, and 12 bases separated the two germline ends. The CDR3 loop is CASSQVAGRAGELFF. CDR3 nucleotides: TGTGCCAGCAGCCAAGTTGCAGGGCGTGCCGGGGAGCTGTTTTTT.

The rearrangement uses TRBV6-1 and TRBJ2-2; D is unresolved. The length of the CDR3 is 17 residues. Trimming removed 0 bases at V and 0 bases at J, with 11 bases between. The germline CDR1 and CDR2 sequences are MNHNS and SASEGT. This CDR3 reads CASSEAIRSANTGELFF. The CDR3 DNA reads TGTGCCAGCAGTGAAGCGATCCGGTCCGCGAACACCGGGGAGCTGTTTTTT.

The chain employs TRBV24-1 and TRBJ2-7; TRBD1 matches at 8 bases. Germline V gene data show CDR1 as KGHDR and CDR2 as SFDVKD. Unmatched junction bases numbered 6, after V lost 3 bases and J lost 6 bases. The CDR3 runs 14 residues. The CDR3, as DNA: TGTGCCACCAGTGATAATACAGGGGGAGGCGAGCAGTACTTC. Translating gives CATSDNTGGGEQYF.

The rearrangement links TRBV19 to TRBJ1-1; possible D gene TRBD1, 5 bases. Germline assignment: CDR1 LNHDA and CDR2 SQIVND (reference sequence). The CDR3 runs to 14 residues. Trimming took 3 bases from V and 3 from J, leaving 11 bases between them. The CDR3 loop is CASSIQGTDTEAFF. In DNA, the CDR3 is TGTGCCAGTAGTATCCAGGGCACGGACACTGAAGCTTTCTTT. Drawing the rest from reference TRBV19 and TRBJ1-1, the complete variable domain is DGGITQSPKYLFRKEGQNVTLSCEQNLNHDAMYWYRQDPGQGLRLIYYSQIVNDFQKGDIAEGYSVSREKKESFPLTVTSAQKNPTAFYLCASSIQGTDTEAFFGQGTRLTVV.

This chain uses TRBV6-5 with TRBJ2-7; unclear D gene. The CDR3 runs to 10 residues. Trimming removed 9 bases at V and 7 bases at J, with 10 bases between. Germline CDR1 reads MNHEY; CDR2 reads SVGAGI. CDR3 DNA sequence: TGTGCCAGTTTCTATGTGGAGCAGTACTTC. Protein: CASFYVEQYF.

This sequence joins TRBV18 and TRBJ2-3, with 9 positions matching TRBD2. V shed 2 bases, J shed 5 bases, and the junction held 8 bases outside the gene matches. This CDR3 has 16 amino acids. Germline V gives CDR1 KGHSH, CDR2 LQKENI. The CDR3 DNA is TGTGCCAGCTCACCAGGGTTAGCGGGGGCAGAAGATACGCAGTATTTT. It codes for CASSPGLAGAEDTQYF.

CDR3 loop: CASSAGTGGNSPLHF. CDR3 coding DNA: TGTGCCAGCAGCGCGGGGACAGGGGGTAATTCACCCCTCCACTTT. J is TRBJ1-6 and V is TRBV9, with 11 nucleotides matching TRBD1. The V gene's germline CDR1 is SGDLS and CDR2 YYNGEE. The CDR3 totals 15 residues. After removal of 3 bases from V and 6 bases from J, the junction contained 2 bases not matched to a gene.

CDR3 protein: CASSIGTANTGELFF. The CDR3 coding sequence is TGTGCCAGCAGTATCGGGACAGCCAACACCGGGGAGCTGTTTTTT. The V and J genes are TRBV6-5 and TRBJ2-2; 7 positions match TRBD1. V lost 5 bases to trimming and J lost 2 bases; unmatched junction nucleotides: 5. Germline CDR1 is MNHEY and CDR2 is SVGAGI. The CDR3 contains 15 residues.